This T cell receptor (beta chain) is drawn from a study of blood T cell repertoires in COVID-19. Study background: Sites in the United States, Italy and Spain provided acute and convalescent COVID-19 samples.

TCRdb's copy holds only in-frame clones and misses some; the assay was immunoSEQ multiplex PCR. The sample lists fewer than 300,000 clones, around nine tenths occurring once. The CDR3 has 13 residues. Germline V gene lookup returns CDR1 SGHVS and CDR2 FQNEAQ. V was trimmed by 5 bases and J by 1 base, leaving 8 bases between them. This TCR derives from a man aged 40-49 years who had recovered from COVID-19. V usage is TRBV7-8 and J usage is TRBJ1-2; no clear D. Material: peripheral blood. The CDR3 here is CASSDDINYGYTF. In DNA, the CDR3 is TGTGCCAGCAGCGACGACATTAACTATGGCTACACCTTC.